Listed below are T cell receptor beta chains from one sample, sequenced in a study of T cells in tuberculosis. The method was immunoSEQ multiplex PCR; TCRdb's version includes in-frame clones alone and lacks a portion of them. This sample has fewer than 40,000 clones, with roughly 95% found just once. Material for sequencing was PBMCs. The receptors originated from a donor under 30 with latent tuberculosis or without tuberculosis infection. Both conserved end residues are part of each CDR3.

v_gene	j_gene	CDR3aa
TRBV7-6	TRBJ2-2	CASSLLGGSTTGELFF
TRBV6-5	TRBJ1-1	CASSGRDRNTEAFF
TRBV15	TRBJ1-5	CATSREGTGEPQHF
TRBV11-3	TRBJ2-2	CASRPTGGSGGELFF
TRBV2	TRBJ2-5	CASRVQGETQYF
TRBV5-1	TRBJ1-2	CASSFSKGERGYTF
TRBV11-2	TRBJ1-5	CASSLEQRNQPQHF
TRBV28	TRBJ2-1	CASNARGEYNEQFF
TRBV19	TRBJ2-1	CASSAAGGLYNEQFF
TRBV9	TRBJ2-3	CASSLEIGGGDTQYF
TRBV13	TRBJ1-2	CASSPRFLPGYTF
TRBV28	TRBJ2-2	CASSPKQGWYTGELFF
TRBV6-5	TRBJ2-7	CASRQRAFSYEQYF
TRBV6-1	TRBJ1-3	CASSEGRGAGNTIYF
TRBV29-1	TRBJ1-1	CSVAGGGPNTEAFF
TRBV4-1	TRBJ2-3	CASSQVAINEADTQYF
TRBV30	TRBJ2-7	CAWSVFRDRPYEQYF
TRBV7-3	TRBJ2-3	CASSRSGVGDTQYF
TRBV5-1	TRBJ2-5	CASRHRPGQQETQYF
TRBV18	TRBJ2-1	CASSPRTSRQGEQFF
TRBV5-4	TRBJ1-1	CASSGDRGDTEAFF
TRBV29-1	TRBJ2-1	CSFRFDEQFF
TRBV5-1	TRBJ1-2	CASSSPVGTGAGNYGYTF
TRBV11-3	TRBJ2-7	CASSRQGSYEQYF
TRBV6-1	TRBJ2-1	CASSGTSKPRNEQFF
TRBV5-6	TRBJ2-3	CASSFLQGYPSTDTQYF
TRBV29-1	TRBJ2-1	CSAGNRGWTGEQFF
TRBV7-3	TRBJ1-1	CASSLIQLGNTEAFF
TRBV27	TRBJ1-2	CASSRTGQAQNYGYTF
TRBV5-5	TRBJ1-2	CASDPGSNYGYTF
TRBV12-2	TRBJ2-1	CASRLRREGAFYYNEQFF
TRBV11-2	TRBJ1-1	CASRLQGLEAFF
TRBV29-1	TRBJ1-2	CSGWTGGDYGYTF
TRBV7-2	TRBJ2-7	CASSTPTSGRNEQYF
TRBV6-1	TRBJ2-6	CASSDRGPGANVLTF
TRBV9	TRBJ1-5	CASSVEGRGNQPQHF
TRBV27	TRBJ1-1	CASTLVRGKNTEAFF
TRBV4-2	TRBJ1-2	CASSQDRQGDGYTF
TRBV11-3	TRBJ2-3	CASSLGNIDTQYF
TRBV4-1	TRBJ2-7	CASSQVPSGWGEQYF
TRBV7-2	TRBJ2-7	CASSLNSYEQYF
TRBV25-1	TRBJ1-4	CASNYATNEKLFF
TRBV4-3	TRBJ1-5	CASSPSCWYLGTGPPVRRPQHF
TRBV5-1	TRBJ1-5	CASSLGGGHQPQHF
TRBV6-5	TRBJ2-7	CASSPGQKQYF
TRBV29-1	TRBJ2-7	CSVEKRGRDNYEQYF
TRBV14	TRBJ1-1	CASSQFQMNTEAFF
TRBV7-9	TRBJ1-2	CASSPSGTGLYTF
TRBV5-1	TRBJ1-3	CASRRDRGHSGNTIYF
TRBV7-3	TRBJ2-2	CASSNRAGELFF
TRBV6-1	TRBJ1-1	CASRTGMNTEAFF
TRBV4-1	TRBJ1-3	CASSQGQGGGNTIYF